This T cell receptor beta chain originates from a study of shared clonotypes between healthy human individuals. Germline loops: CDR1 SNHLY, CDR2 FYNNEI. V was clipped by 4 bases and J by 0 bases, with 10 bases between them. This CDR3 comprises 15 residues. Caucasian adults residing in Nashville, Tennessee made up all the donors. Roughly 81 million PBMCs per unsorted sample were used for genomic DNA. Investigators spread the genomic DNA of each subset evenly over several immunoSEQ plates. Clones were sequenced by immunoSEQ multiplex PCR, and TCRdb holds only the in-frame ones, with some missing. The repertoire holds about 500,000 clones, with more than 70% as singletons.

The chain combines TRBV2 with TRBJ2-1, with D perhaps matching TRBD1 (7 bases). This TCR derives from a woman aged 35 to 49 in good health. Some clones in this sample may be carry-over from other donors' samples. Sequencing input: PBMCs. The CDR3: CASSAQGGSYNEQFF. The DNA of the CDR3 is TGTGCCAGCAGTGCTCAGGGGGGCTCCTACAATGAGCAGTTCTTC.